Presented here are 24 T cell receptor beta chains from one specimen sequenced in a study of T cell repertoires in cytomegalovirus infection. Their recognized antigens are unknown. Via MiXCR, TCRdb re-called the reads, giving one row per CDR3 protein. Among a few hundred thousand distinct CDR3 sequences listed, almost 30% were seen once. Source: cultured PBMCs, taken from culture after CMV antigen stimulation. These receptors were obtained from a human donor in good health (CMV status not recorded). Some clones in this sample may be carry-over from other donors' samples.

This clonotype was observed a few times. The chain is built from TRBV12-5 and TRBJ2-1; no clear D. CDR1 LGHNT and CDR2 FRNRAP come from the germline V gene. CDR3 length: 13 residues. Trimming cost V 3 bases and J 6 bases, with 9 bases left between them. Here the CDR3 reads CASGFGHSNEQFF. The CDR3 DNA is TGTGCTAGTGGTTTCGGGCACTCCAATGAGCAGTTCTTC. Full variable domain (outside the CDR3, taken from reference TRBV12-5 and TRBJ2-1): DARVTQTPRHKVTEMGQEVTMRCQPILGHNTVFWYRQTMMQGLELLAYFRNRAPLDDSGMPKDRFSAEMPDATLATLKIQPSEPRDSAVYFCASGFGHSNEQFFGPGTRLTVL.

The V gene is TRBV11-1, the J gene TRBJ2-6; D unclear. The V end lost 1 base, the J end lost 2 bases, and 9 bases lay between the germline ends. CDR1 SGHAT and CDR2 FQDESV come from the germline V gene (reference sequence). The CDR3 has 16 amino acids. The CDR3 coding sequence is TGTGCCAGCAGCTTAGGGTTGAGAACTGGGGCCAACGTCCTGACTTTC. Translated, it gives CASSLGLRTGANVLTF.

In its sample, this clonotype was seen a few times. The chain couples TRBV4-2 to TRBJ2-1; 7 bases match TRBD2. The germline CDR1 and CDR2 sequences are LGHNA and YNFKEQ. The CDR3 is 15 residues long. The V segment lost 3 bases and the J segment 0 bases; nucleotides outside the gene matches: 2. The CDR3 bases are TGTGCCAGCAGCCAGAGCGGGAACTCCTACAATGAGCAGTTCTTC. Translating it yields CASSQSGNSYNEQFF.

This rearrangement joins TRBV6-5 to TRBJ2-1, with 10 bases that match TRBD2. The junction had 7 bases not matched to a gene; V was cut back by 0 bases and J by 8 bases. Per germline, CDR1 MNHEY and CDR2 SVGAGI. The CDR3 consists of 16 residues. The CDR3 sequence is CASSYSRAGGIYEQFF. Here the CDR3 DNA reads TGTGCCAGCAGTTACTCGAGAGCGGGAGGGATCTATGAGCAGTTCTTC.

This clonotype occurred a few times. This chain links TRBV7-9 with TRBJ2-5; weak D call: TRBD2 (5 bases). V gave up 7 bases and J gave up 4 bases, with 16 bases separating them. Looked up from germline, CDR1 is SEHNR and CDR2 is FQNEAQ (reference sequence). This CDR3 is built from 14 residues. The CDR3 sequence is CASTPWAGGETQYF. In DNA, the CDR3 is TGTGCCAGCACCCCGTGGGCAGGAGGAGAGACCCAGTACTTC.

This clonotype was counted once. The genes are TRBV29-1 and TRBJ2-6; D unclear. There are 15 residues in the CDR3. CDR1 SQVTM and CDR2 ANQGSEA come from the germline V gene. Trimming took off 4 bases at V and 0 bases at J, with 10 bases between the two ends. The CDR3 here is CSVGLSSSGANVLTF. CDR3 coding DNA: TGCAGCGTTGGGTTGAGTAGCTCTGGGGCCAACGTCCTGACTTTC.

The chain links TRBV12-3 or TRBV12-4 to TRBJ2-2, with D unclear. This CDR3 is 12 amino acids long. Trimming shortened V by 4 bases and J by 6 bases, and 6 bases separated the two germline ends. CDR3 nucleotide sequence: TGTGCCAGCAGTTATCGGGCCGGGGAGCTGTTTTTT. It is translated as CASSYRAGELFF.

This clonotype was seen many times. This chain joins TRBV7-8 and TRBJ1-5; D remains unclear. Trimming cost V 5 bases and J 4 bases, with 9 bases left between them. The CDR3 sequence is 13 residues long. CDR1 SGHVS and CDR2 FQNEAQ come from the germline V gene. The CDR3: CASSPDGNQPQHF. Written as DNA, the CDR3 is TGTGCCAGCAGCCCGGACGGAAATCAGCCCCAGCATTTT. The full variable domain, with the rest looked up from reference TRBV7-8 and TRBJ1-5, is GAGVSQSPRYKVAKRGQDVALRCDPISGHVSLFWYQQALGQGPEFLTYFQNEAQLDKSGLPSDRFFAERPEGSVSTLKIQRTQQEDSAVYLCASSPDGNQPQHFGDGTRLSIL.

In its sample, this clonotype was seen many times. This chain links TRBV7-2 with TRBJ1-1; 8 bases are a match to TRBD1. J lost 5 bases, V lost 5 bases, and 4 bases had no gene match. The germline CDR1 and CDR2 sequences are SGHTA and FQGNSA. The CDR3 consists of 13 residues. The CDR3 reads CASSQQGVTEAFF. The DNA of the CDR3 is TGTGCCAGCAGCCAACAGGGGGTTACTGAAGCTTTCTTT.

The rearrangement joins TRBV2 to TRBJ1-4, with TRBD1 identical over 9 bases. From germline, CDR1 is SNHLY and CDR2 FYNNEI. The V and J ends lost 1 base and 7 bases, in that order; junction bases with no gene match: 4. The CDR3 has 15 amino acids. In DNA form, the CDR3 reads TGTGCCAGCAGTGAAGACGGGACAGGGAGTGAAAAACTGTTTTTT. This codes for CASSEDGTGSEKLFF.

This clonotype has only a few counts. The rearrangement links TRBV14 to TRBJ2-5, with D unresolved. Germline V gives CDR1 SGHDN, CDR2 FVKESK. This CDR3 comprises 12 residues. V lost 0 bases, J lost 3 bases, and 2 bases lay in between. CDR3 coding DNA: TGTGCCAGCAGCCAAGATAAAGAGACCCAGTACTTC. The encoded protein is CASSQDKETQYF.

This clonotype was observed at least ten times. The V call is TRBV7-3, the J call TRBJ2-1; TRBD1 aligns across 9 bases. With 5 bases clipped from V and 1 base from J, the junction kept 3 bases outside the gene matches. This CDR3 comprises 15 residues. CDR1 and CDR2 from the germline V gene are SGHTA and FQGTGA. CDR3 loop: CASSPGQGSYNEQFF. DNA of the CDR3: TGTGCCAGCAGCCCGGGACAGGGATCCTACAATGAGCAGTTCTTC.

This clonotype has a single count. The CDR3 bases are TGTGCCAGCAGTCAAGGGGGGGTCCAGCATTTT. Encoded protein: CASSQGGVQHF. The chain recombines TRBV25-1 with TRBJ1-5; TRBD1 is a possible D gene (6 bases). The CDR3 has 11 residues. Germline loops: CDR1 MGHDK, CDR2 SYGVNS. The ends were cut back, 5 bases at V and 12 bases at J, with 11 bases in the middle.

This clonotype came up a few times. The DNA for the CDR3 is TGTGCCAGCAGCTCAACAGGGGGCGCGGGGGAGACCCAGTACTTC. This gives the protein CASSSTGGAGETQYF. The chain joins TRBV7-2 to TRBJ2-5, with 9 bases that match TRBD1. Germline V gene lookup returns CDR1 SGHTA and CDR2 FQGNSA. Germline trimming cut 4 bases from V and 5 bases from J; bases unmatched to any gene: 8. The CDR3 loop spans 15 amino acids.

This chain uses TRBV2 with TRBJ2-6; D is perhaps TRBD1 (6 bases). V was cut by 7 bases and J by 0 bases, with 13 bases left in between. The CDR3 has 16 residues. In germline, CDR1 is SNHLY, CDR2 FYNNEI. CDR3 protein: CASTPDSYSGANVLTF. The DNA for the CDR3 is TGTGCCAGCACCCCGGACAGTTACTCTGGGGCCAACGTCCTGACTTTC.

The chain uses TRBV27 and TRBJ1-1; D is unresolved. Germline V gene sequence: CDR1 MNHEY, CDR2 SMNVEV (reference sequence). V lost 0 bases and J 5 bases, leaving 10 bases between the germline ends. This CDR3 has 14 residues. The CDR3 sequence: CASSLSGQVTEAFF. The CDR3 DNA reads as TGTGCCAGCAGTTTATCGGGTCAGGTGACTGAAGCTTTCTTT.

This chain joins TRBV5-1 and TRBJ2-5; D perhaps matches TRBD1 (5 bases). This CDR3 is built from 14 residues. Trimming removed 4 bases at V and 1 base at J, with 11 bases between. The V gene's germline CDR1 is SGHRS and CDR2 YFSETQ. CDR3 nucleotides: TGCGCCAGCAGCCCCACTACAGGCCAAGAGACCCAGTACTTC. Encoded protein: CASSPTTGQETQYF.

This clonotype was detected only a few times. J is TRBJ2-3 and V is TRBV7-8; 15 bases agree with TRBD2. Germline CDR1 reads SGHVS; CDR2 reads FQNEAQ. Unmatched junction bases numbered 11, after V lost 5 bases and J lost 5 bases. This CDR3 has 18 amino acids. The CDR3 bases are TGTGCCAGCAGCCCGAAAGGGACTAGCGGGGGGATCCTAGATACGCAGTATTTT. It encodes CASSPKGTSGGILDTQYF.

The V and J genes are TRBV27 and TRBJ1-1; 9 bases line up with TRBD1. Germline CDR1 is MNHEY and CDR2 is SMNVEV (reference sequence). Trimming cost V 5 bases and J 5 bases; bases outside gene matches: 6. This CDR3 is built from 14 residues. The CDR3 reads CASSLRQGVTEAFF. For the CDR3, the DNA is TGTGCCAGCAGTCTGAGACAGGGGGTGACTGAAGCTTTCTTT.

This clonotype occurred many times. The V gene is TRBV19, the J gene TRBJ1-1; 8 nucleotides agree with TRBD1. Looked up from germline, CDR1 is LNHDA and CDR2 is SQIVND (reference sequence). The CDR3 has 14 residues. V was pared by 9 bases and J by 0 bases, with 6 bases of the junction left unmatched. The CDR3 loop is CASSRQGLNTEAFF. The CDR3, as DNA: TGTGCCAGCAGTCGACAGGGGCTGAACACTGAAGCTTTCTTT.

The CDR3 DNA follows: TGCAGTGCTAGAAGGACAGGCTCCTACGAGCAGTACTTC. Translating it yields CSARRTGSYEQYF. The genes are TRBV20-1 and TRBJ2-7; 7 bases are shared with TRBD1. V shed 2 bases, J shed 0 bases, and the junction held 1 base outside the gene matches. The CDR3 is 13 residues long. The V gene's germline CDR1 is DFQATT and CDR2 SNEGSKA (reference sequence).

This clonotype was seen a few times. V is TRBV6-1 and J is TRBJ1-6; 10 nucleotides match TRBD1. V was pared by 5 bases and J by 7 bases, with 5 bases of the junction left unmatched. Germline V gives CDR1 MNHNS, CDR2 SASEGT. The length of the CDR3 is 15 residues. In DNA, the CDR3 is TGTGCCAGCAGTATCCGGGACAGGGGCAATTCACCCCTCCACTTT. Its protein product is CASSIRDRGNSPLHF.

A remark on this clonotype: Mismatch with germline at one junction end may stem from a read error. The chain couples TRBV11-2 to TRBJ2-3, with 9 bases identical to TRBD2. The CDR3 consists of 16 residues. Germline values: CDR1 SGHAT, CDR2 FQNNGV. For the CDR3, the DNA is TGTGCCAGCAGCTTTCCCAGCGGGGGGACCACAGCTACGCAGTATTTT. Translating gives CASSFPSGGTTATQYF.

This clonotype was recorded many times. This chain links TRBV7-8 with TRBJ2-7, with 7 positions matching TRBD1. V dropped 5 bases and J dropped 2; count of bases not matched to a gene: 9. CDR3 size: 15 residues. Germline CDR1 and CDR2: SGHVS and FQNEAQ. The CDR3: CASSPPGTDTYEQYF. The CDR3 nucleotides are TGTGCCAGCAGCCCCCCCGGGACAGATACCTACGAGCAGTACTTC.